The 11 T cell receptor beta chains reported below all come from one sample, sequenced in a study of shared T cell receptors in the human thymus. Profiled with immunoSEQ multiplex PCR; TCRdb holds only in-frame clones, not every one. The repertoire holds approximately 490,000 clones, with more than 75% as singletons. The sample also formed part of further work on human thymus T cells.

The source material was thymocytes. Source of these receptors: a boy under two years old with a congenital heart defect.

The chain has TRBV5-8 and TRBJ1-5; 7 bases are a match to TRBD1. Germline CDR1 is SGHTS and CDR2 is YDEGEE. The V and J ends lost 4 bases and 5 bases, in that order; junction bases with no gene match: 9. The CDR3 spans 15 residues. The CDR3 reads CASSRGTAAHQPQHF. CDR3 nucleotide sequence: TGTGCCAGCAGCCGGGGGACAGCAGCCCATCAGCCCCAGCATTTT.

J is TRBJ2-1 and V is TRBV11-2; TRBD2 matches 7 bases. This CDR3 spans 18 amino acids. V shed 0 bases, J shed 8 bases, and the junction held 16 bases outside the gene matches. CDR1 and CDR2 (germline): SGHAT, FQNNGV. The DNA for the CDR3 is TGTGCCAGCAGCTTAGAAAAGATGGAGGGAGGGGCGGGCGATGAGCAGTTCTTC. As protein: CASSLEKMEGGAGDEQFF.

The rearrangement links TRBV12-1 to TRBJ1-3. TRBV12-1 is a documented pseudogene. The CDR3 runs to 15 residues. CDR3 amino acids: CASSFAPSSGNTIYF. The CDR3 coding sequence is TGTGCCAGCAGCTTTGCGCCGAGCTCTGGAAACACCATATATTTT.

This chain joins TRBV10-2 and TRBJ2-1; TRBD2 aligns across 11 bases. V lost 6 bases, J lost 5 bases, and 3 bases stayed unmatched. Germline V gives CDR1 WSHSY, CDR2 SAAADI. The length of the CDR3 is 14 residues. This CDR3 is CASRGLAVDNEQFF. Written as DNA, the CDR3 is TGCGCCAGCAGGGGACTAGCGGTTGACAATGAGCAGTTCTTC.

This sequence joins TRBV20-1 and TRBJ2-2; D uncertain. Trimming took off 3 bases at V and 7 bases at J, with 6 bases between the two ends. Per the germline V gene, CDR1 is DFQATT and CDR2 is SNEGSKA (reference sequence). The CDR3 runs to 11 residues. DNA of the CDR3: TGCAGTGCTAGGACTGGCGGGGAGCTGTTTTTT. Translation: CSARTGGELFF.

Only one count was recorded for this clone. This sequence joins TRBV30 and TRBJ2-4; 7 nucleotides agree with TRBD2. This CDR3 region has 16 residues. V gave up 1 base and J gave up 8 bases; unmatched junction bases: 14. Germline loops: CDR1 GTSNPN, CDR2 SVGIG (reference sequence). CDR3: CAWSDGGGPVLDIQYF. CDR3 coding DNA: TGTGCCTGGAGTGATGGGGGAGGGCCGGTATTAGACATTCAGTACTTC.

This sequence joins TRBV5-6 and TRBJ1-1, with D maybe TRBD1 (5 bases). Germline CDR1 is SGHDT and CDR2 is YYEEEE. Trimming shortened V by 2 bases and J by 1 base, and 12 bases separated the two germline ends. CDR3 length: 15 amino acids. The CDR3 region is CASSLVRVGNTEAFF. As DNA, the CDR3 is TGTGCCAGCAGCTTAGTCAGGGTAGGGAACACTGAAGCTTTCTTT.

V usage is TRBV10-2 and J usage is TRBJ2-5, with 7 bases aligning to TRBD2. Germline values: CDR1 WSHSY, CDR2 SAAADI. This CDR3 has 14 residues. Trimming cost V 3 bases and J 2 bases; bases outside gene matches: 3. The CDR3 here is CASSDGGGQETQYF. DNA for the CDR3: TGCGCCAGCAGTGATGGGGGGGGACAAGAGACCCAGTACTTC.

The chain combines TRBV11-2 with TRBJ2-2; 7 nucleotides line up with TRBD2. Trimming removed 4 bases from V and 4 bases from J; junction bases left unmatched: 15. This CDR3 is 18 amino acids long. Germline CDR1 SGHAT, CDR2 FQNNGV. CDR3 residues: CASSSDRALQRGTGELFF. DNA of the CDR3: TGTGCCAGCAGCTCCGACCGAGCCCTCCAGCGGGGCACCGGGGAGCTGTTTTTT.

The rearrangement joins TRBV5-4 to TRBJ2-3; D uncertain. There are 18 residues in the CDR3. V was trimmed by 2 bases and J by 1 base, leaving 20 bases between them. CDR1 is SGHNT and CDR2 is YYREEE in the germline V gene (reference sequence). CDR3 DNA: TGTGCCAGCAGCTTACCTCACCATCTCGACACCCGCACAGATACGCAGTATTTT. Its translation is CASSLPHHLDTRTDTQYF.

The V and J genes are TRBV19 and TRBJ2-1; 14 nucleotides line up with TRBD2. Trimming took 5 bases from V and 9 from J; bases not matched to a gene: 9. CDR3 length: 16 amino acids. Germline CDR1 reads LNHDA; CDR2 reads SQIVND (reference sequence). The CDR3 loop is CASSCRGLAGDGEQFF. The CDR3 DNA reads as TGTGCCAGTAGTTGTCGGGGACTAGCGGGAGACGGTGAGCAGTTCTTC. Using reference TRBV19 and TRBJ2-1 for the parts outside the CDR3, the full variable domain is DGGITQSPKYLFRKEGQNVTLSCEQNLNHDAMYWYRQDPGQGLRLIYYSQIVNDFQKGDIAEGYSVSREKKESFPLTVTSAQKNPTAFYLCASSCRGLAGDGEQFFGPGTRLTVL.